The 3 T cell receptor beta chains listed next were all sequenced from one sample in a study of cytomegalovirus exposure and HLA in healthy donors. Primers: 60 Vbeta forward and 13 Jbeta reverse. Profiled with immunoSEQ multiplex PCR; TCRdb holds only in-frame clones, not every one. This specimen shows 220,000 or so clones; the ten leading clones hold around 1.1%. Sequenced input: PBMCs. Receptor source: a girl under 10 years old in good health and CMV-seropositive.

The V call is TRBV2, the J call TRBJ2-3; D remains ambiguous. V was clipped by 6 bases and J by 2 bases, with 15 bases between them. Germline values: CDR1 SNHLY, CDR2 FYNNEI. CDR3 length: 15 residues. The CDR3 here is CASSPSTGPTDTQYF. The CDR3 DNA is TGTGCCAGCAGCCCCAGCACGGGTCCCACAGATACGCAGTATTTT.

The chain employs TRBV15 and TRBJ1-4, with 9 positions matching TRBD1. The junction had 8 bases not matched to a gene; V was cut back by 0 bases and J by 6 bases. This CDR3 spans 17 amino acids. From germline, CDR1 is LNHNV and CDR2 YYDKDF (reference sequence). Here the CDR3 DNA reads TGTGCCACCAGCAGAGACAACCCGGGACAGGGACATGAAAAACTGTTTTTT. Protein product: CATSRDNPGQGHEKLFF.

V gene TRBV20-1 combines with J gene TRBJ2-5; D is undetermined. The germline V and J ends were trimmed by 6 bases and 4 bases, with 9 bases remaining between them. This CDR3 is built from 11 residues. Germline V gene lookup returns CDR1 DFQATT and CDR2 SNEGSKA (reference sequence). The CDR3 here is CSAHRSETQYF. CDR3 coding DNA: TGCAGTGCACACAGATCAGAGACCCAGTACTTC.